The clone carrying this T cell receptor (beta chain) turned up a few times. Its antigen is as yet unknown. The use of a sample-barcoded 5' primer and a J-beta primer mix characterized a second PCR of roughly 7 to 12 cycles. Each cDNA molecule received a tag from a template-switch adaptor that had 12 random nucleotides. TCRdb re-called the 5' RACE reads through MiXCR, storing one row per CDR3 protein. Altogether about 640,000 distinct CDR3 sequences are present, around three fifths being singletons, with the ten largest covering 30% to 45%. The data belong to a study of blood T cells in healthy people across ages. Study observations and caveats: Per million T cells, the diversity of TCR beta decreased roughly linearly as age advanced. Diversity figures derived from one million T cells were judged to underestimate the true value.

The specimen sequenced was blood. The source of this sequence is a man aged 55 to 70 in good health.

This CDR3 reads CSPYPGQGTGYTF. The CDR3 region has the DNA TGCAGTCCATACCCAGGACAGGGAACAGGCTACACCTTC. The chain carries TRBV20-1 and TRBJ1-2; TRBD1 matches 8 bases. The germline V gene has CDR1 DFQATT and CDR2 SNEGSKA (reference sequence). J lost 8 bases, V lost 8 bases, and 13 bases had no gene match. There are 13 residues in the CDR3.